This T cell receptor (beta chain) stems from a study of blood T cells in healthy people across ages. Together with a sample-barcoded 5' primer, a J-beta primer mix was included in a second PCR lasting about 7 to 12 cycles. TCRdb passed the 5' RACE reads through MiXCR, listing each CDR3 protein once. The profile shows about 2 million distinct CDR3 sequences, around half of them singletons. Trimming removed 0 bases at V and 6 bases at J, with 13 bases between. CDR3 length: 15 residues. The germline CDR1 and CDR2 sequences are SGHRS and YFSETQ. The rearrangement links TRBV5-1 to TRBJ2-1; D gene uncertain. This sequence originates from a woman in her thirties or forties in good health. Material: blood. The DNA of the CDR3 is TGCGCCAGCAGCTTGGCCGTAATCAAATCCAATGAGCAGTTCTTC. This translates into CASSLAVIKSNEQFF.